This T cell receptor beta chain was found in a study of control samples from healthy donors and cancer patients. Only in-frame clones appear in the TCRdb table, and some are missing; sequencing was by immunoSEQ multiplex PCR. The sample gives tens of thousands of clones, around 87% of which show up once; under 3% is in the top ten. The TCR comes from a woman aged 45 to 65 with head and neck cancer. The specimen was PBMCs.

The CDR3 loop reads CASSGQGQTDTQYF. CDR3 DNA: TGTGCCAGCAGCGGACAGGGTCAGACAGATACGCAGTATTTT. The chain carries TRBV11-2 and TRBJ2-3, with 8 positions matching TRBD1. There are 14 residues in the CDR3. The V and J ends lost 5 bases and 3 bases, in that order; junction bases with no gene match: 4. Germline CDR1 is SGHAT and CDR2 is FQNNGV.